This entry describes one TCR beta chain. The antigen is not known. These data originate in a study of cytomegalovirus exposure and HLA in healthy donors. Study-level information: Researchers found that roughly 81% of a few hundred genotyped donors fell within the Caucasian-associated ancestry cluster.

Both 60 Vbeta primers and 13 Jbeta primers went into the PCR. The assay was immunoSEQ multiplex PCR, and TCRdb's table has in-frame clones only and misses some. The table includes 150,000 or so clones, over 60% detected once. Study-wide points: Evidence from a later analysis indicated that most CMV-associated TCR beta chains looked HLA-restricted. Earlier findings revealed that most TCR beta V segments proved productive either about 90% or about 30% of the time.

J lost 1 base, V lost 6 bases, and 14 bases had no gene match. In germline, CDR1 is MNHEY, CDR2 SMNVEV (reference sequence). CDR3 length: 17 amino acids. This chain uses TRBV27 with TRBJ2-5; 7 bases match TRBD1. The sample taken for sequencing was PBMCs. This sequence originates from a female donor in good health and CMV-seronegative. Here the CDR3 DNA reads TGTGCCAGCAGCCAATATTCCGGGACAGCGGCCCAAGAGACCCAGTACTTC. This codes for CASSQYSGTAAQETQYF.